The sequence of this T cell receptor (beta chain) was determined in a study of cytomegalovirus exposure and HLA in healthy donors. Overall study results and limits: A later analysis linked a missense variant in DCLRE1C to the trimming of TCR beta V and J genes. What TCR beta sequences reportedly achieved was accurate prediction of HLA-A and HLA-B alleles in most subjects. Cytomegalovirus-associated status was assigned to about 150 TCR beta chains. In a later analysis, donors in an Asian-associated ancestry cluster reportedly had fewer N-insertions in productive TCRs than the cohort mean.

In the PCR, 60 Vbeta and 13 Jbeta primers were used. Data came from immunoSEQ multiplex PCR; TCRdb stores just in-frame clones and leaves some out. Of fewer than 140,000 clones in the sample, roughly four fifths were seen once. A note on this clone: Its antigen remains unidentified.

The sample consisted of PBMCs. The TCR comes from a man aged 45 to 65 in good health and CMV-seronegative.

Here the CDR3 reads CASSSQGALGQPQHF. The CDR3 DNA is TGTGCCAGCAGCTCCCAGGGGGCGCTGGGTCAGCCCCAGCATTTT. The rearrangement uses TRBV7-2 and TRBJ1-5; TRBD1 agrees at 8 bases. CDR1 is SGHTA, CDR2 FQGNSA, per germline. CDR3 length equals 15 residues. V gave up 4 bases and J gave up 6 bases; unmatched junction bases: 8.